Each of the 6 T cell receptor beta chains below was sequenced from the same sample in a study of regulatory T cells in long-lasting Graves disease. Arm-PCR with iRepertoire HTBI primers amplified the CDR3 regions for these TCR beta libraries. Via MiXCR, TCRdb re-called the multiplex PCR reads, giving one row per CDR3 protein. The sample contains some 500,000 distinct CDR3 sequences, about 16% of which appear only once. As for time point: newly diagnosed GD, antithyroid drugs for less than 3 months. With RNA extracted from PBMCs as input, the TCR library was made. The sample also formed part of further work on T cells in Graves' hyperthyroidism and ophthalmopathy.

Material: peripheral blood mononuclear cells (PBMCs), obtained at new diagnosis, from a patient treated with antithyroid drugs. Receptors were obtained from a woman aged 35 to 60 with Graves disease.

This clonotype was detected many times. The chain uses TRBV3-1 and TRBJ1-1, with a weak D call TRBD1 (6 bases). Germline CDR1 LGHDT, CDR2 YNNKEL (reference sequence). V was shortened by 4 bases and J by 0 bases, with 12 bases between the two germline ends. This CDR3 has 15 residues. The CDR3 reads CASSLLGGVNTEAFF. CDR3 DNA: TGTGCCAGCAGCCTGCTAGGGGGAGTGAACACTGAAGCTTTCTTT.

In DNA form, the CDR3 reads TGCGCCAGCACCGGACGGGGAGCGGCTAATGAAAAACTGTTTTTT. Translation: CASTGRGAANEKLFF. The chain is built from TRBV5-1 and TRBJ1-4; no clear D. The V and J ends lost 6 bases and 3 bases respectively, with 15 bases between them. Germline CDR1 reads SGHRS; CDR2 reads YFSETQ. The CDR3 spans 15 residues.

The table lists this clonotype with a few counts. The chain links TRBV10-1 to TRBJ2-7; maybe TRBD2 (5 bases). Germline V gene sequence: CDR1 WNHNN, CDR2 SYGVQD (reference sequence). This CDR3 is 13 amino acids long. V was cut by 4 bases and J by 4 bases, with 11 bases left in between. The CDR3 region is CASSGAGNYEQYF. The CDR3 DNA sequence: TGCGCCAGCAGTGGAGCCGGGAATTACGAGCAGTACTTC.

This clonotype was counted at least ten times. The chain is built from TRBV18 and TRBJ2-1; D unclear. CDR1 and CDR2 (germline): KGHSH, LQKENI. The CDR3 contains 15 residues. V lost 6 bases, J lost 5 bases, and 17 bases lay in between. DNA for the CDR3: TGTGCCAGCTCTCCGCCCTCGGCAGCCAACAATGAGCAGTTCTTC. This encodes CASSPPSAANNEQFF.

The J gene is TRBJ2-5, the V gene TRBV4-1; D ambiguous. CDR1 and CDR2 (germline): MGHRA, YSYEKL. V was cut by 0 bases and J by 5 bases, with 13 bases left in between. This CDR3 has 15 amino acids. The CDR3 region is CASSQDPELPETQYF. The CDR3 region has the DNA TGCGCCAGCAGCCAAGATCCGGAGCTTCCCGAGACCCAGTACTTC.

This clonotype was seen a few times. The chain joins TRBV10-3 to TRBJ2-7; D is unclear. V shed 8 bases and J shed 5 bases, with 13 bases lying between them. The CDR3 has 12 amino acids. The germline CDR1 and CDR2 sequences are ENHRY and SYGVKD. This CDR3 reads CAIRSVLDEQYF. The CDR3 DNA sequence: TGTGCCATCCGATCGGTTTTAGACGAGCAGTACTTC.